These 23 T cell receptor beta chains share one sample of origin, sequenced in a study of shared clonotypes between healthy human individuals (dated by TCRdb to 2019 to 2021). Library creation used the immunoSEQ multiplex PCR assay. This immuneACCESS table, as held by TCRdb, lists in-frame sequences with V and J called but not all clones. Of the missing ones, under half trace to an unresolved V gene in checked studies; the others have no known cause. The sample table contains some 350,000 clones; only one count was recorded for approximately 74% of them. The ten top clones hold about 9.3% of the sample. The material sequenced was memory CD4+ T cells sorted from blood. The cell subset or site label here, explained by the study, means: CD45RA-negative fraction. The receptor source for this set is a man aged 30 to 45 in good health.

The V and J genes are TRBV18 and TRBJ1-1, with 7 nucleotides matching TRBD1. With 2 bases clipped from V and 4 bases from J, the junction kept 10 bases outside the gene matches. From germline, CDR1 is KGHSH and CDR2 LQKENI. The length of the CDR3 is 16 residues. Here the CDR3 DNA reads TGTGCCAGCTCACCAAAGGTAGGGACAGTGAGCACTGAAGCTTTCTTT. Translating gives CASSPKVGTVSTEAFF.

Only one count was recorded for this clone. This sequence joins TRBV9 and TRBJ2-7; weak D call: TRBD1 (5 bases). V was trimmed by 0 bases and J by 2 bases, leaving 12 bases between them. Per germline, CDR1 SGDLS and CDR2 YYNGEE. The CDR3 totals 15 residues. The CDR3 DNA follows: TGTGCCAGCAGCGTAGGGTGGGGCTTCACCTACGAGCAGTACTTC. This sequence encodes CASSVGWGFTYEQYF.

The gene calls are TRBV7-2 and TRBJ1-2; maybe TRBD1 (6 bases). Germline V gene sequence: CDR1 SGHTA, CDR2 FQGNSA. CDR3 size: 18 residues. V dropped 2 bases and J dropped 8 bases, with 27 bases sitting between them. CDR3 nucleotide sequence: TGTGCCAGCAGCTTAATCTTGAACGTACAGGGAGGATCTGGGGGCTACACCTTC. Its translation: CASSLILNVQGGSGGYTF.

This clone was observed a handful of times. The J gene is TRBJ2-7, the V gene TRBV5-4; TRBD2 matches at 9 bases. Unmatched junction bases numbered 7, after V lost 4 bases and J lost 5 bases. In germline, CDR1 is SGHNT, CDR2 YYREEE (reference sequence). CDR3 size: 14 residues. CDR3 DNA: TGTGCCAGCAGCACCTATGGGACTAGCAACGAGCAGTACTTC. Protein product: CASSTYGTSNEQYF. Complete variable domain (other parts from reference TRBV5-4 and TRBJ2-7): ETGVTQSPTHLIKTRGQQVTLRCSSQSGHNTVSWYQQALGQGPQFIFQYYREEENGRGNFPPRFSGLQFPNYSSELNVNALELDDSALYLCASSTYGTSNEQYFGPGTRLTVT.

This sequence joins TRBV13 and TRBJ2-1; 10 nucleotides match TRBD2. This CDR3 contains 20 residues. Germline V lookup: CDR1 PRHDT, CDR2 FYEKMQ (reference sequence). V shed 1 base, J shed 4 bases, and the junction held 16 bases outside the gene matches. The CDR3 DNA follows: TGTGCCAGCAGCTTAGCAGGGAGGATCAGCGGGAGGGCTATTTACAATGAGCAGTTCTTC. It translates to CASSLAGRISGRAIYNEQFF.

This clone was recorded at least ten times. V gene TRBV7-9 combines with J gene TRBJ2-5; 11 bases map to TRBD2. This CDR3 comprises 17 residues. Germline loops: CDR1 SEHNR, CDR2 FQNEAQ (reference sequence). Losses at the gene ends were 7 bases for V and 4 bases for J; bases not matched to a gene: 14. CDR3 loop: CASTRTGGLAGGETQYF. In DNA, the CDR3 is TGTGCCAGCACCAGGACTGGGGGGCTAGCGGGAGGAGAGACCCAGTACTTC.

This clone was detected ten times or more. The genes are TRBV18 and TRBJ2-1; 7 bases fit TRBD1. Germline V lookup: CDR1 KGHSH, CDR2 LQKENI. Trimming at V came to 3 bases and at J to 16 bases, leaving 9 bases not matched to a gene. The CDR3 is 12 residues long. CDR3 nucleotide sequence: TGTGCCAGCTCACCCTTGACAGGGATCCAATTCTTC. Its protein product is CASSPLTGIQFF.

In its sample, this clone was seen a few times. Other DNA sequences in the same sample also yield this CDR3. The chain recombines TRBV19 with TRBJ2-7; D gene unclear. CDR3 length equals 11 residues. The germline gives CDR1 LNHDA, CDR2 SQIVND (reference sequence). The V end lost 5 bases, the J end lost 5 bases, and 7 bases lay between the germline ends. In DNA, the CDR3 is TGTGCCAGTAGTCGTTGGGACGAGCAGTACTTC. Amino acids: CASSRWDEQYF.

This clone was detected only once. The chain uses TRBV28 and TRBJ1-2, with D perhaps TRBD1 (5 bases). CDR3 length: 15 amino acids. CDR1 is MDHEN, CDR2 SYDVKM, per germline. The germline V and J ends were trimmed by 1 base and 0 bases, with 9 bases remaining between them. The CDR3 here is CASSLLTVANYGYTF. The CDR3 bases are TGTGCCAGCAGTTTATTGACAGTAGCTAACTATGGCTACACCTTC.

In this sample, this clone turned up once. The J gene is TRBJ2-3, the V gene TRBV5-5; D call uncertain. CDR3 size: 12 residues. The V end lost 0 bases, the J end lost 6 bases, and 5 bases lay between the germline ends. The V gene's germline CDR1 is SGHKS and CDR2 YYEKEE (reference sequence). The CDR3 DNA sequence: TGTGCCAGCAGCTTGGGTTTGGATACGCAGTATTTT. Its protein product is CASSLGLDTQYF.

V gene TRBV5-4 combines with J gene TRBJ2-5, with 7 bases that match TRBD1. V trimming: 4 bases; J trimming: 1 base; junction bases outside the gene matches: 7. CDR3 length: 15 residues. CDR1 is SGHNT, CDR2 YYREEE, per germline (reference sequence). The DNA of the CDR3 is TGTGCCAGCAGCCAACTGGGACAGCTCCAAGAGACCCAGTACTTC. Protein sequence: CASSQLGQLQETQYF.

This clone was counted many times. The rearrangement joins TRBV7-9 to TRBJ1-4; 7 positions agree with TRBD1. V lost 4 bases and J lost 7; bases outside the gene matches: 6. The CDR3 consists of 14 residues. Germline assignment: CDR1 SEHNR and CDR2 FQNEAQ (reference sequence). The CDR3, as DNA: TGTGCCAGCAGCTCGGGACAGACGGGTGAAAAACTGTTTTTT. As protein: CASSSGQTGEKLFF.

The CDR3 DNA follows: TGTGCCAGCAGCCCCGGCGGCGGGGCCAACGTCCTGACTTTC. Translated, it gives CASSPGGGANVLTF. This chain connects TRBV28 to TRBJ2-6; D ambiguous. CDR1 MDHEN and CDR2 SYDVKM come from the germline V gene. Trimming stripped 6 bases from V and 4 bases from J, with 10 bases between. There are 14 residues in the CDR3.

This clone came up many times. This rearrangement joins TRBV7-9 to TRBJ2-5; D call uncertain. Germline assignment: CDR1 SEHNR and CDR2 FQNEAQ (reference sequence). The CDR3 consists of 15 residues. Deletions cut 2 bases from V and 1 base from J, with 11 bases between. This CDR3 reads CASSLITPVQETQYF. DNA for the CDR3: TGTGCCAGCAGCTTAATAACGCCCGTCCAAGAGACCCAGTACTTC. Using reference TRBV7-9 and TRBJ2-5 for the parts outside the CDR3, the full variable domain is DTGVSQNPRHKITKRGQNVTFRCDPISEHNRLYWYRQTLGQGPEFLTYFQNEAQLEKSRLLSDRFSAERPKGSFSTLEIQRTEQGDSAMYLCASSLITPVQETQYFGPGTRLLVL.

This clone occurred many times. The chain combines TRBV27 with TRBJ2-5, with 9 bases identical to TRBD1. This CDR3 is 13 amino acids long. Germline V gene data show CDR1 as MNHEY and CDR2 as SMNVEV (reference sequence). J was trimmed by 4 bases and V by 9 bases; bases with no gene match: 6. CDR3 protein: CASHRGRGETQYF. CDR3 bases: TGTGCCAGTCACAGGGGGCGCGGAGAGACCCAGTACTTC.

This chain uses TRBV10-3 with TRBJ2-1; 15 nucleotides align to TRBD2. Germline loops: CDR1 ENHRY, CDR2 SYGVKD. This CDR3 comprises 16 residues. The J segment lost 5 bases and the V segment lost 11 bases, leaving 10 bases of the junction unmatched. CDR3 in DNA: TGTGCCGCCCGGACTAGCGGGAGGGCTTACCACAATGAGCAGTTCTTC. Encoded protein: CAARTSGRAYHNEQFF.

J is TRBJ2-7 and V is TRBV6-5, with D possibly being TRBD1 (6 bases). The germline V gene has CDR1 MNHEY and CDR2 SVGAGI. V lost 8 bases, J lost 7 bases, and 18 bases lay in between. This CDR3 contains 13 residues. CDR3 sequence (DNA): TGTGCCAGCTCTTGGGGCCAGGACAGAGAGCAGTACTTC. It encodes CASSWGQDREQYF.

The chain combines TRBV19 with TRBJ2-7; unclear D gene. Germline CDR1 reads LNHDA; CDR2 reads SQIVND (reference sequence). This CDR3 contains 13 residues. V dropped 6 bases and J dropped 4 bases, with 13 bases sitting between them. CDR3 loop: CASSSKNLYEQYF. DNA for the CDR3: TGTGCCAGTAGCTCCAAGAATTTATACGAGCAGTACTTC.

This clone was seen just once. This sequence joins TRBV5-1 and TRBJ2-5; D not certain. V was shortened by 1 base and J by 2 bases, with 12 bases between the two germline ends. This CDR3 has 15 residues. CDR1 and CDR2 (germline): SGHRS, YFSETQ. CDR3 sequence reads: CASSLRQVQQETQYF. The DNA for the CDR3 is TGCGCCAGCAGCTTGAGGCAGGTCCAACAAGAGACCCAGTACTTC. The whole variable domain, filled in from reference TRBV5-1 and TRBJ2-5, reads KAGVTQTPRYLIKTRGQQVTLSCSPISGHRSVSWYQQTPGQGLQFLFEYFSETQRNKGNFPGRFSGRQFSNSRSEMNVSTLELGDSALYLCASSLRQVQQETQYFGPGTRLLVL.

CDR3 loop: CASKEQGPSYEQYF. The CDR3 DNA reads as TGTGCCAGCAAAGAGCAGGGTCCTTCCTACGAGCAGTACTTC. This chain joins TRBV2 and TRBJ2-7; maybe TRBD1 (5 bases). This CDR3 contains 14 residues. Germline CDR1 is SNHLY and CDR2 is FYNNEI. V was shortened by 7 bases and J by 1 base, with 14 bases between the two germline ends. The full variable domain, with the rest looked up from reference TRBV2 and TRBJ2-7, is EPEVTQTPSHQVTQMGQEVILRCVPISNHLYFYWYRQILGQKVEFLVSFYNNEISEKSEIFDDQFSVERPDGSNFTLKIRSTKLEDSAMYFCASKEQGPSYEQYFGPGTRLTVT.

The chain links TRBV7-2 to TRBJ1-1; TRBD1 is a possible D gene (6 bases). Germline V gene sequence: CDR1 SGHTA, CDR2 FQGNSA. The CDR3 runs 13 residues. Between the trimmed V and J ends, which lost 7 bases and 4 bases, there was a span of 13 bases. CDR3 sequence: CASTDSGVTEAFF. The CDR3 DNA is TGTGCCAGCACCGATTCAGGGGTCACTGAAGCTTTCTTT. Full variable domain (missing parts from reference TRBV7-2 and TRBJ1-1): GAGVSQSPSNKVTEKGKDVELRCDPISGHTALYWYRQSLGQGLEFLIYFQGNSAPDKSGLPSDRFSAERTGGSVSTLTIQRTQQEDSAVYLCASTDSGVTEAFFGQGTRLTVV.

The CDR3 DNA is TGTGCCAGCAGCTTGTCGAGCGGAGTAGCCTACGAGCAGTACTTC. Protein sequence: CASSLSSGVAYEQYF. The gene calls are TRBV7-9 and TRBJ2-7; possible D gene TRBD2, 5 bases. The CDR3 length is 15 residues. Germline values: CDR1 SEHNR, CDR2 FQNEAQ (reference sequence). V was clipped by 3 bases and J by 2 bases, with 14 bases between them.

In this sample, this clone turned up a few times. V is TRBV14 and J is TRBJ1-1; no firm D call. Germline values: CDR1 SGHDN, CDR2 FVKESK. Trimming took 7 bases from V and 5 from J, leaving 14 bases between them. The CDR3 totals 13 residues. The CDR3, as DNA: TGTGCCAGCAAGCAGACGTCCACGACTGAAGCTTTCTTT. Its translation: CASKQTSTTEAFF.